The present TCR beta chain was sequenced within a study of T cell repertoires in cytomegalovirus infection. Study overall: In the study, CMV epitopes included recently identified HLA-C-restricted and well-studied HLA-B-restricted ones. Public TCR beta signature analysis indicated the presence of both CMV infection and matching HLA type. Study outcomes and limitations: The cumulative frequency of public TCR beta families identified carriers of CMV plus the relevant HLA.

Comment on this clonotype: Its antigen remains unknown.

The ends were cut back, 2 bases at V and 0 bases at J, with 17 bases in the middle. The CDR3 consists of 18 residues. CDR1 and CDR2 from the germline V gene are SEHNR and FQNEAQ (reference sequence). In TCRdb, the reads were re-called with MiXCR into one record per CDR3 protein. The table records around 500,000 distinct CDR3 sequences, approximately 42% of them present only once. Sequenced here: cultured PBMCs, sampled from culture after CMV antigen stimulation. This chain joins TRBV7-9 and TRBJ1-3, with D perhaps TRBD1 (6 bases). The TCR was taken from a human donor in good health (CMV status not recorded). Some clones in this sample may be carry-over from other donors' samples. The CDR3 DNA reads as TGTGCCAGCAGCTTACCGCCGTCGGACAGCCCCTCTGGAAACACCATATATTTT. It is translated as CASSLPPSDSPSGNTIYF.